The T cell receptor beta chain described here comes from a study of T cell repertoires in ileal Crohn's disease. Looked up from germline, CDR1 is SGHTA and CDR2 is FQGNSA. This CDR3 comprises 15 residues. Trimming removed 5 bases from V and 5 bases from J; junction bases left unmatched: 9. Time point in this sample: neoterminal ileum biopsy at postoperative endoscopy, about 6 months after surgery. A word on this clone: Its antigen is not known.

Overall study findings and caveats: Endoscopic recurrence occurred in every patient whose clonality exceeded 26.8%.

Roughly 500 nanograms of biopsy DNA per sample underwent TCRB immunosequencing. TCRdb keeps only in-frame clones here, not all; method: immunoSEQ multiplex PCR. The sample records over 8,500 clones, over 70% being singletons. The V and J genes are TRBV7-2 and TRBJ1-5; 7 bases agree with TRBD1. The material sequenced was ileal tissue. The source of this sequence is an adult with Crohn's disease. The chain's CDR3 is CASSQMGGQHQPQHF. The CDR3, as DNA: TGTGCCAGCAGCCAGATGGGGGGACAGCATCAGCCCCAGCATTTT.